The sequence of this T cell receptor beta chain was determined in a study of cytomegalovirus exposure and HLA in healthy donors. Amplification used 60 Vbeta primers and 13 Jbeta primers. Sequenced by immunoSEQ multiplex PCR; TCRdb stores in-frame clones only, minus some. In the table there are 150,000 to 200,000 clones, around three quarters of which are singletons. There are 18 residues in the CDR3. After removal of 8 bases from V and 4 bases from J, the junction contained 12 bases not matched to a gene. Looked up from germline, CDR1 is ENHRY and CDR2 is SYGVKD. The TCR was taken from a male donor in good health and CMV-seronegative. V usage is TRBV10-3 and J usage is TRBJ2-6, with 12 positions matching TRBD1. Specimen: PBMCs. CDR3 amino acids: CAICKAGQGAPGANVLTF. CDR3 bases: TGTGCCATCTGTAAAGCGGGACAGGGGGCCCCCGGGGCCAACGTCCTGACTTTC.